The 31 T cell receptor beta chains below come from one sample, sequenced in a study of shared clonotypes between healthy human individuals. Naive CD8 populations comprised CD45RO-negative cells positively selected for CCR7, excluding terminally differentiated effector memory CD45RA+ cells. Libraries were prepared by immunoSEQ multiplex PCR; TCRdb keeps only in-frame clonotypes and omits some of them. The repertoire holds about 2 million clones, with approximately 95% as singletons. Input material: naive CD8+ T cells sorted from blood. These receptors were taken from a young man in good health.

A word on this clone: The sample holds other DNA sequences that translate to the same CDR3. The V call is TRBV4-1, the J call TRBJ2-1; D gene ambiguous. This CDR3 has 13 amino acids. Germline V gene sequence: CDR1 MGHRA, CDR2 YSYEKL. The V end lost 1 base, the J end lost 4 bases, and 5 bases lay between the germline ends. CDR3 coding DNA: TGCGCCAGCAGCCAAGTAGTATACAATGAGCAGTTCTTC. Its protein is CASSQVVYNEQFF.

CDR3 loop: CASSQDLSGVSYGYTF. CDR3 DNA: TGCGCCAGCAGCCAAGATTTGTCAGGGGTGAGCTATGGCTACACCTTC. This chain joins TRBV4-3 and TRBJ1-2; possibly TRBD1 for D (6 bases). The V and J ends lost 0 bases and 4 bases respectively, with 15 bases between them. Looked up from germline, CDR1 is LGHNA and CDR2 is YSLEER. The CDR3 extends over 16 amino acids.

The chain recombines TRBV7-8 with TRBJ1-1; the D gene is possibly TRBD1 (6 bases). The CDR3 loop spans 16 amino acids. Trimming shortened V by 6 bases and J by 0 bases, and 17 bases separated the two germline ends. CDR1 and CDR2 (germline): SGHVS, FQNEAQ. CDR3 loop: CASSSEGGTMNTEAFF. CDR3 in DNA: TGTGCCAGCAGTTCAGAGGGGGGCACTATGAACACTGAAGCTTTCTTT.

The CDR3: CASSVKGDNEQFF. The CDR3 nucleotides are TGTGCCAGCAGTGTTAAAGGGGACAATGAGCAGTTCTTC. This chain connects TRBV2 to TRBJ2-1; D is perhaps TRBD1 (5 bases). The CDR3 consists of 13 residues. Germline V gives CDR1 SNHLY, CDR2 FYNNEI. V was shortened by 4 bases and J by 5 bases, with 9 bases between the two germline ends.

CDR3 nucleotide sequence: TGTGCCAGCAGCTTAGGGCCGGGGAGAGAAATGAACACTGAAGCTTTCTTT. Protein sequence: CASSLGPGREMNTEAFF. The V and J genes are TRBV7-2 and TRBJ1-1; no clear D. The germline CDR1 and CDR2 sequences are SGHTA and FQGNSA. The CDR3 covers 17 residues. The germline V and J ends were trimmed by 1 base and 0 bases, with 15 bases remaining between them.

This chain links TRBV29-1 with TRBJ2-7, with 7 bases identical to TRBD1. Germline V gene data show CDR1 as SQVTM and CDR2 as ANQGSEA. This CDR3 has 13 residues. After removal of 7 bases from V and 2 bases from J, the junction contained 8 bases not matched to a gene. The CDR3 DNA follows: TGCAGCGCGTGGACAGGAAAAGCCTACGAGCAGTACTTC. This gives the protein CSAWTGKAYEQYF.

This chain joins TRBV5-1 and TRBJ2-1; either TRBD1 or TRBD2 may fit D (7 bases each). Germline V CDR1 and CDR2: SGHRS, YFSETQ. The V end lost 4 bases, the J end lost 3 bases, and 20 bases lay between the germline ends. The length of the CDR3 is 17 residues. This CDR3 is CASSGGGDSLNYNEQFF. CDR3 nucleotide sequence: TGCGCCAGCAGCGGAGGGGGGGACAGTCTTAACTACAATGAGCAGTTCTTC.

The gene calls are TRBV4-1 and TRBJ2-1; D remains ambiguous. Germline V CDR1 and CDR2: MGHRA, YSYEKL. Trimming took 3 bases from V and 10 from J, leaving 10 bases between them. The CDR3 is made up of 12 amino acids. CDR3 coding DNA: TGCGCCAGCAGCCACGGGCCCACCGAGCAGTTCTTC. This translates into CASSHGPTEQFF.

On this clone itself: At one end the junction does not follow the germline gene, possibly because of a read error. The chain carries TRBV7-7 and TRBJ2-1, with 11 bases aligning to TRBD1. The CDR3 is 16 amino acids. Germline V gene data show CDR1 as SSHAT and CDR2 as FNYEAQ (reference sequence). The CDR3 sequence: CASSLAFGTGGNEQFF. In DNA form, the CDR3 reads TGTGCTAGCAGCTTAGCCTTTGGGACAGGGGGCAATGAGCAGTTCTTC.

The chain joins TRBV27 to TRBJ2-7, with 7 bases that match TRBD1. This CDR3 region has 14 residues. CDR1 MNHEY and CDR2 SMNVEV come from the germline V gene (reference sequence). Trimming took 6 bases from V and 1 from J; bases not matched to a gene: 6. The DNA of the CDR3 is TGTGCCAGCAGCGTGACAGGGCCATCCTACGAGCAGTACTTC. Translated: CASSVTGPSYEQYF.

The chain has TRBV5-6 and TRBJ1-2; the D is unclear. This CDR3 has 14 residues. V lost 2 bases, J lost 1 base, and 9 bases lay in between. The germline gives CDR1 SGHDT, CDR2 YYEEEE. The CDR3 DNA sequence: TGTGCCAGCAGCTTCCCGGGGATTAACTATGGCTACACCTTC. It translates to CASSFPGINYGYTF.

The genes are TRBV6-5 and TRBJ1-2; 9 nucleotides agree with TRBD1. V shed 4 bases, J shed 7 bases, and the junction held 7 bases outside the gene matches. This CDR3 spans 14 amino acids. The V gene's germline CDR1 is MNHEY and CDR2 SVGAGI. CDR3 sequence: CASSSSGTGIGYTF. CDR3 nucleotide sequence: TGTGCCAGCAGTTCTTCCGGGACAGGGATTGGCTACACCTTC.

This clone was recorded only once. This chain uses TRBV2 with TRBJ2-7; no clear D. Trimming stripped 6 bases from V and 3 bases from J, with 18 bases between. The CDR3 contains 15 residues. Germline CDR1 SNHLY, CDR2 FYNNEI. The CDR3 bases are TGTGCCAGCAGAGACCTCGGGTCAACCTTCTACGAGCAGTACTTC. Translating gives CASRDLGSTFYEQYF. The full variable domain, with the rest looked up from reference TRBV2 and TRBJ2-7, is EPEVTQTPSHQVTQMGQEVILRCVPISNHLYFYWYRQILGQKVEFLVSFYNNEISEKSEIFDDQFSVERPDGSNFTLKIRSTKLEDSAMYFCASRDLGSTFYEQYFGPGTRLTVT.

In the case of this clone: The same CDR3 can be traced to other DNA sequences in this sample. J is TRBJ2-1 and V is TRBV7-8; 13 nucleotides align to TRBD2. Germline values: CDR1 SGHVS, CDR2 FQNEAQ. V lost 1 base and J lost 1; bases outside the gene matches: 4. The CDR3 has 18 residues. CDR3 nucleotides: TGTGCCAGCAGCTTAGGACTAGCGGGGGGCTTATCCTACAATGAGCAGTTCTTC. It encodes CASSLGLAGGLSYNEQFF.

The CDR3 coding sequence is TGTGCCAGCAGTTCAGACAGGGTAGGAGGCGAAAAACTGTTTTTT. It is translated as CASSSDRVGGEKLFF. The chain couples TRBV5-5 to TRBJ1-4; 7 bases line up with TRBD1. This CDR3 has 15 amino acids. From germline, CDR1 is SGHKS and CDR2 YYEKEE (reference sequence). The J segment lost 8 bases and the V segment lost 5 bases, leaving 12 bases of the junction unmatched.

This clone was detected once. The sample contains more than one DNA sequence encoding this CDR3. The gene calls are TRBV5-6 and TRBJ2-7; 11 bases line up with TRBD2. The CDR3 runs 15 residues. V lost 0 bases to trimming and J lost 3 bases; unmatched junction nucleotides: 2. Per the germline V gene, CDR1 is SGHDT and CDR2 is YYEEEE. The DNA for the CDR3 is TGTGCCAGCAGCTTGGATCTAGCGGGAGGCTACGAGCAGTACTTC. Encoded protein: CASSLDLAGGYEQYF.

The chain has TRBV6-6 and TRBJ2-3; D is uncertain. CDR3 size: 15 residues. Germline loops: CDR1 MNHNY, CDR2 SVGAGI (reference sequence). The germline V and J ends were trimmed by 2 bases and 1 base, with 10 bases remaining between them. The CDR3 protein is CASSYEQVGTDTQYF. The CDR3 DNA reads TGTGCCAGCAGTTACGAACAAGTCGGCACAGATACGCAGTATTTT.

CDR3 sequence: CASSQDPLTSWGGNEQFF. The CDR3 coding sequence is TGCGCCAGCAGCCAAGATCCGCTTACGTCCTGGGGGGGCAATGAGCAGTTCTTC. The chain links TRBV4-3 to TRBJ2-1, with 7 bases fitting TRBD2. CDR1 is LGHNA, CDR2 YSLEER, per germline. The CDR3 is made up of 18 amino acids. V lost 0 bases, J lost 6 bases, and 14 bases stayed unmatched.

The gene calls are TRBV2 and TRBJ2-2; the match to TRBD2 covers 15 bases. Germline CDR1 is SNHLY and CDR2 is FYNNEI. The length of the CDR3 is 16 residues. The trim removed 4 bases at V and 6 bases at J, leaving 3 bases unmatched. DNA for the CDR3: TGTGCCAGCAGTGGAGGACTAGCGGGGGGGCCCGGGGAGCTGTTTTTT. Translating it yields CASSGGLAGGPGELFF.

V usage is TRBV6-5 and J usage is TRBJ2-1; D remains unclear. Per the germline V gene, CDR1 is MNHEY and CDR2 is SVGAGI. V was clipped by 2 bases and J by 0 bases, with 8 bases between them. There are 15 residues in the CDR3. The CDR3 loop reads CASSYDASSYNEQFF. CDR3 bases: TGTGCCAGCAGTTACGACGCGAGCTCCTACAATGAGCAGTTCTTC.

The chain is built from TRBV29-1 and TRBJ2-2, with D possibly being TRBD2 (5 bases). V was cut by 4 bases and J by 7 bases, with 16 bases left in between. Germline V gene data show CDR1 as SQVTM and CDR2 as ANQGSEA. CDR3 length: 14 amino acids. In DNA, the CDR3 is TGCAGCGTTGCCGGGAACTCTGGCATCGGGGAGCTGTTTTTT. It encodes CSVAGNSGIGELFF.

This chain links TRBV5-4 with TRBJ2-2; 7 bases fit TRBD2. After removal of 3 bases from V and 4 bases from J, the junction contained 3 bases not matched to a gene. This CDR3 is 14 amino acids long. CDR1 and CDR2 (germline): SGHNT, YYREEE (reference sequence). The CDR3 bases are TGTGCCAGCAGCTCGCCTAGCGGCACCGGGGAGCTGTTTTTT. Translated: CASSSPSGTGELFF.

The V gene is TRBV10-2, the J gene TRBJ2-7, with 7 bases fitting TRBD1. The CDR3 is 13 amino acids. The V gene end was trimmed by 6 bases and the J gene end by 2 bases; junction bases not matched to a gene: 4. In germline, CDR1 is WSHSY, CDR2 SAAADI. The CDR3 here is CASRLQGTYEQYF. In nucleotides, the CDR3 is TGCGCCAGCAGGCTACAGGGGACCTACGAGCAGTACTTC.

The gene calls are TRBV4-3 and TRBJ2-1; 7 bases agree with TRBD1. This CDR3 is built from 16 residues. CDR1 LGHNA and CDR2 YSLEER come from the germline V gene. The J segment lost 6 bases and the V segment lost 0 bases, leaving 8 bases of the junction unmatched. For the CDR3, the DNA is TGCGCCAGCAGCCAAGAGTTTGGTGCAGGGGGCAATGAGCAGTTCTTC. Its protein is CASSQEFGAGGNEQFF.

In regard to this clone: An end of the junction does not agree with germline; a read error may underlie this. This rearrangement joins TRBV10-1 to TRBJ2-4; D is possibly TRBD1 or TRBD2 (5 bases each). Germline CDR1 is WNHNN and CDR2 is SYGVQD (reference sequence). The CDR3 runs to 14 residues. CDR3 nucleotide sequence: TGCGCCAGCACCACCCATTCTAGAGCCAGGGACGGACCCTTC. This gives the protein CASTTHSRARDGPF.

The genes are TRBV27 and TRBJ2-5; tentatively, D is TRBD1 (5 bases). V was shortened by 5 bases and J by 7 bases, with 14 bases between the two germline ends. Germline loops: CDR1 MNHEY, CDR2 SMNVEV (reference sequence). The length of the CDR3 is 13 residues. CDR3 sequence (DNA): TGTGCCAGCAGTCCCCAGGAAAGGGGGACCCAGTACTTC. Protein sequence: CASSPQERGTQYF.

V gene TRBV5-5 combines with J gene TRBJ2-3; 8 bases match TRBD2. The CDR3 is made up of 15 amino acids. J lost 4 bases, V lost 0 bases, and 4 bases had no gene match. Germline CDR1 reads SGHKS; CDR2 reads YYEKEE (reference sequence). The CDR3 loop is CASSLGGGLADTQYF. The DNA of the CDR3 is TGTGCCAGCAGCTTGGGCGGGGGGCTCGCAGATACGCAGTATTTT. The complete variable domain, with remaining parts taken from reference TRBV5-5 and TRBJ2-3, reads DAGVTQSPTHLIKTRGQQVTLRCSPISGHKSVSWYQQVLGQGPQFIFQYYEKEERGRGNFPDRFSARQFPNYSSELNVNALLLGDSALYLCASSLGGGLADTQYFGPGTRLTVL.

A note on this clone: The sample has other DNA sequences that encode this CDR3 too. The chain employs TRBV9 and TRBJ1-2; D is uncertain. The V and J ends lost 0 bases and 0 bases respectively, with 3 bases between them. Germline CDR1 SGDLS, CDR2 YYNGEE. The CDR3 extends over 13 amino acids. In DNA form, the CDR3 reads TGTGCCAGCAGCGTAGGCTCTAACTATGGCTACACCTTC. Its protein is CASSVGSNYGYTF.

CDR3: CASSLLQPEILNTEAFF. For the CDR3, the DNA is TGTGCCAGCAGCTTACTACAGCCCGAAATTCTTAACACTGAAGCTTTCTTT. The V gene is TRBV7-6, the J gene TRBJ1-1; D remains unclear. Deletions cut 2 bases from V and 2 bases from J, with 18 bases between. In germline, CDR1 is SGHVS, CDR2 FNYEAQ. The length of the CDR3 is 17 residues. Combining the CDR3 with reference TRBV7-6 and TRBJ1-1 gives the whole variable domain GAGVSQSPRYKVTKRGQDVALRCDPISGHVSLYWYRQALGQGPEFLTYFNYEAQQDKSGLPNDRFSAERPEGSISTLTIQRTEQRDSAMYRCASSLLQPEILNTEAFFGQGTRLTVV.

The count of this clone is one. Here the CDR3 DNA reads TGCGCCAGTAGCGGGAGCTCCCCCACGGATACGCAGTATTTT. Translated, it gives CASSGSSPTDTQYF. V and J are TRBV10-1 and TRBJ2-3; TRBD2 matches at 9 bases. V dropped 9 bases and J dropped 6; count of bases not matched to a gene: 10. The germline CDR1 and CDR2 sequences are WNHNN and SYGVQD (reference sequence). The CDR3 has 14 amino acids.

Details on this clone: This same CDR3 is encoded by further DNA sequences in the sample. V and J are TRBV13 and TRBJ2-7, with D perhaps matching TRBD2 (5 bases). The germline CDR1 and CDR2 sequences are PRHDT and FYEKMQ (reference sequence). Trimming cost V 5 bases and J 4 bases, with 12 bases left between them. This CDR3 comprises 13 residues. The CDR3 bases are TGTGCCAGCAGCCTCGGACGGGGATACGAGCAGTACTTC. Translating it yields CASSLGRGYEQYF.